The clone carrying this T cell receptor (beta chain) has just a few counts. The time point is: pre-sensitization, week 0. Described treatment: therapeutic diphenylcyclopropenone sensitization with weekly scalp DPC. Those who donated were patients with alopecia, 18 to 70 years of age, and suitable for DPC. The starting material, unfractionated whole blood, was used for total RNA extraction. The CDR3 consists of 14 residues. V lost 0 bases and J lost 6, with 11 bases in between. The germline gives CDR1 MNHEY, CDR2 SMNVEV (reference sequence). Unique molecular identifiers were attached to individual cDNA molecules within the library. As originally analysed: Samples ranged from roughly 20,000 to 700,000 TCRs, with a median of approximately 90,000. TCRdb itself ran the RACE reads through MiXCR, one entry per CDR3 protein. TCRdb's processing, not the study's, gives the V and J calls here. The sample lists around 200,000 distinct CDR3 sequences; 25% to 30% were seen once.

This record comes from a study of human T cells and chemical hapten exposure. This clonotype originated in a woman in her 30s with alopecia areata. Some clones in this sample may be carry-over from other donors' samples. Source: whole blood, taken in connection with sensitization to the hapten diphenylcyclopropenone (DPC). V and J are TRBV27 and TRBJ1-1, with a weak D call TRBD1 (5 bases). CDR3 residues: CASSLSFRASEAFF. CDR3 nucleotides: TGTGCCAGCAGTTTATCCTTCAGGGCGTCTGAAGCTTTCTTT.